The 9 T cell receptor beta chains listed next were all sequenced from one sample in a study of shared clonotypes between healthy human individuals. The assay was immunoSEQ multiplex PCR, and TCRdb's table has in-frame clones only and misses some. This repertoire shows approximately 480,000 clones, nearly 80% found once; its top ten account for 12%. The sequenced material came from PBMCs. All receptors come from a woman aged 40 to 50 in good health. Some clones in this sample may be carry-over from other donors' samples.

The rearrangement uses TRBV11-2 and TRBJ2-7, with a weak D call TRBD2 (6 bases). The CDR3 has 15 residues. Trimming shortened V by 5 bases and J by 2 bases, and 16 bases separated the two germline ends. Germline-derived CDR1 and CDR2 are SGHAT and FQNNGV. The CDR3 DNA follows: TGTGCCAGCAGCCTTAGGCGGGACTCTCCCTACGAGCAGTACTTC. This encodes CASSLRRDSPYEQYF.

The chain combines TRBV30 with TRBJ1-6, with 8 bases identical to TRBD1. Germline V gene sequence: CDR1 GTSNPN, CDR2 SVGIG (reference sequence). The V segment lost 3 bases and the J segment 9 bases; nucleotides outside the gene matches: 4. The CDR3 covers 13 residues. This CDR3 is CAWRDRAISPLHF. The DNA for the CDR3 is TGTGCCTGGAGGGACAGGGCCATTTCACCCCTCCACTTT.

Written as DNA, the CDR3 is TGTGCCAGCTACCACCGGACATTAGGAGGCTACACCTTC. Protein sequence: CASYHRTLGGYTF. The J gene is TRBJ1-2, the V gene TRBV6-6; perhaps TRBD1 as D (5 bases). The CDR3 is 13 amino acids. Germline assignment: CDR1 MNHNY and CDR2 SVGAGI (reference sequence). V was trimmed by 8 bases and J by 8 bases, leaving 18 bases between them.

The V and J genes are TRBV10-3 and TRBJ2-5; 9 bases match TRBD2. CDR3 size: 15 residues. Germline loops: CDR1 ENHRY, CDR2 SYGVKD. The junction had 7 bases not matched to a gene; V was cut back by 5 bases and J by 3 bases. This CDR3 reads CAISQRLAGEETQYF. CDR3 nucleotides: TGTGCCATCAGTCAAAGATTAGCGGGGGAAGAGACCCAGTACTTC.

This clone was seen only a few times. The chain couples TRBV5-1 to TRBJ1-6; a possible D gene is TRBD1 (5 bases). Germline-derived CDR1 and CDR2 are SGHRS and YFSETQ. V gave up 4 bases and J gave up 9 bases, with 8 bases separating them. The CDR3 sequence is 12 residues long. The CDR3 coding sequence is TGCGCCAGCAGCGACGGGACTTCACCCCTCCACTTT. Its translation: CASSDGTSPLHF.

CDR3 DNA sequence: TGTGCCAGCAGTTCCGGTAGTAGTAGGTATACGCAGTATTTT. This encodes CASSSGSSRYTQYF. The rearrangement links TRBV28 to TRBJ2-3; D gene unclear. The CDR3 length is 14 residues. Per germline, CDR1 MDHEN and CDR2 SYDVKM. The ends were cut back, 4 bases at V and 7 bases at J, with 15 bases in the middle.

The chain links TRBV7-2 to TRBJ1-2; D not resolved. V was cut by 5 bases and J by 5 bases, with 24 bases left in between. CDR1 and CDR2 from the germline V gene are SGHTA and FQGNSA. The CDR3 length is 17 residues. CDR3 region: CASSREKRTKSGYGYTF. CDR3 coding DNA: TGTGCCAGCAGCCGCGAGAAAAGGACTAAAAGTGGTTATGGCTACACCTTC.

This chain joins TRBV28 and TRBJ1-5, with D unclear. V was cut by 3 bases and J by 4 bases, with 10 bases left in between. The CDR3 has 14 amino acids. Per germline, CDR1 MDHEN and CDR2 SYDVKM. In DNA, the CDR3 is TGTGCCAGCAGTTTGGGCGGTAAGAATCAGCCCCAGCATTTT. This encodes CASSLGGKNQPQHF.

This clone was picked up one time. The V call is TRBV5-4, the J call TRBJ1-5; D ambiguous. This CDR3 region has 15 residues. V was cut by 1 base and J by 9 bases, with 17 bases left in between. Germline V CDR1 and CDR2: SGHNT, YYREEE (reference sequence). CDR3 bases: TGTGCCAGCAGCTTGTATGGGTCACATGGGCCGCCCCAGCATTTT. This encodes CASSLYGSHGPPQHF.